This TCR beta chain was recorded in a study of T cell repertoires in aging, cancer and after chemotherapy. TRB rearrangements spanning V, D and J were amplified using mixed TRB-A/B primers. From the multiplex PCR reads, TCRdb called clonotypes with MiXCR, one entry per CDR3 protein. The sample yields 4,500 to 5,000 distinct CDR3 sequences, approximately 22% seen once. Study-wide results and caveats: Loss of evenness, beyond lost richness, contributed to age-related TCR diversity decline in cancer patients. Age-matched healthy donors had significantly more diverse, less clonal blood TCR repertoires than untreated cancer patients.

This clonotype was observed many times. Its target is not known. CDR3 length: 17 residues. With V trimmed by 7 bases and J by 3 bases, 12 bases remained unmatched. Looked up from germline, CDR1 is SGHDN and CDR2 is FVKESK. Amplification of TCR beta used genomic DNA extracted from peripheral blood. Sequences were obtained from blood. This receptor was taken from a human donor in good health. The donor label of this sample is uncertain. The V and J genes are TRBV14 and TRBJ2-4; 10 bases align to TRBD1. Written as DNA, the CDR3 is TGTGCCAGCATGCAGGCGTTGGGACAGGGGCTCAAAAACATTCAGTACTTC. Translating it yields CASMQALGQGLKNIQYF.